A selection of T cell receptor beta chains follows, all from one sample in a study of blood T cells in healthy people across ages. TCRdb itself ran the 5' RACE reads through MiXCR, one entry per CDR3 protein. The repertoire holds 1.5 million to 2 million distinct CDR3 sequences, with roughly a third as singletons. Sequenced sample: blood. These receptors came from a woman aged 25 to 39 in good health. Each CDR3 is given with its conserved first and last residue. Clone size is stated in some rows and not others, as once, few, many or a class when expanded.

v_gene	abundance	j_gene	CDR3aa
TRBV10-3	.	TRBJ2-1	CAISEVGQDSSYNEQFF
TRBV28	many	TRBJ2-7	CASRAGSSYEQYF
TRBV7-8	few	TRBJ2-5	CASGTSGDLSTQYF
TRBV7-2	.	TRBJ2-1	CASSSPPRLAGGPRETQFF
TRBV4-1	.	TRBJ1-3	CASSQPSVGRTGNTIYF
TRBV20-1	.	TRBJ2-5	CSASKLGASREAQYF
TRBV2	.	TRBJ2-2	CASSGRGRNTGELFF
TRBV2	.	TRBJ1-2	CASSGGTGDLYGYTF
TRBV20-1	few	TRBJ2-1	CSARVPGNRNEQFF
TRBV12-3/TRBV12-4	many	TRBJ2-6	CASSLNSGANVLTF
TRBV20-1	few	TRBJ2-1	CSASVPGAGGNEQFF
TRBV6-6	few	TRBJ1-4	CASSRDQGNEKLFF
TRBV12-3/TRBV12-4	few	TRBJ2-7	CASSFEGFVGEAQYF
TRBV20-1	.	TRBJ1-4	CSASRGAFATNEKLFF
TRBV27	once	TRBJ1-1	CASATGDYISEAFF
TRBV5-1	once	TRBJ1-1	CASSLSVQMGAEAFF
TRBV7-9	.	TRBJ2-7	CASSLGVGGSSYEQYF
TRBV5-5	few	TRBJ1-4	CASSFTMDGEMLFF
TRBV4-1	.	TRBJ1-2	CASSQDTGFAYTF
TRBV15	few	TRBJ2-1	CATSSPEEVGTGGASYNEQFF
TRBV7-9	.	TRBJ2-7	CASSLVWYEQYF
TRBV6-6	.	TRBJ2-7	CASSYEARGHGTYEQYF
TRBV5-1	.	TRBJ2-3	CASSLAGASGLSTDTQYF
TRBV5-5	few	TRBJ1-4	CASSRTGFGEKLFF
TRBV20-1	.	TRBJ1-1	CSATFRALMNTEAFF
TRBV6-2/TRBV6-3	few	TRBJ2-1	CASTLGGLAGGGPYNEQFF
TRBV6-6	few	TRBJ2-7	CASSYSGTNAGLEQYF
TRBV20-1	few	TRBJ2-1	CSGGGGGVTYNEQFF
TRBV3-1	.	TRBJ1-5	CASSPGRARNQPQHF
TRBV20-1	.	TRBJ2-1	CSARKAGGLYNEQFF
TRBV5-1	.	TRBJ2-1	CASQRGAYNEQFF
TRBV12-3/TRBV12-4	.	TRBJ2-5	CASSLLPTTTNETQYF
TRBV13	.	TRBJ2-7	CASSPGPGLAGGYEQYF
TRBV11-2	.	TRBJ2-7	CASSLLAGVGDHEQYF
TRBV27	.	TRBJ2-7	CASSSAPGPSKRRNSYEQYF
TRBV9	.	TRBJ2-7	CASSRGPTGFHEQYF
TRBV27	few	TRBJ2-5	CASSVRDRGTQYF